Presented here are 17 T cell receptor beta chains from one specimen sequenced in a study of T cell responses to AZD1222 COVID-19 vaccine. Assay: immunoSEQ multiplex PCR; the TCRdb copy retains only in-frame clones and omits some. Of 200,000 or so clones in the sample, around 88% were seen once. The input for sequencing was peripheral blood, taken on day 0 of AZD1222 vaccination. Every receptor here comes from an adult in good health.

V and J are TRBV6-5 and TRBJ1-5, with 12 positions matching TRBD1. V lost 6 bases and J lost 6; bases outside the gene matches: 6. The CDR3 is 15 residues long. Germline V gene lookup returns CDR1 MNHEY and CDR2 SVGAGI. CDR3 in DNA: TGTGCCAGCAGCTTCCCGGGACAGGGGGCTCAGCCCCAGCATTTT. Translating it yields CASSFPGQGAQPQHF.

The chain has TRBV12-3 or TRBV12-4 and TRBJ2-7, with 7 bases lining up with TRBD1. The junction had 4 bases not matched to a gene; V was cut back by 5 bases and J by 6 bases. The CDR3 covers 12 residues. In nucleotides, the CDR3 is TGTGCCAGCAGTAGAACAGGGGCCGAGCAGTACTTC. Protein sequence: CASSRTGAEQYF.

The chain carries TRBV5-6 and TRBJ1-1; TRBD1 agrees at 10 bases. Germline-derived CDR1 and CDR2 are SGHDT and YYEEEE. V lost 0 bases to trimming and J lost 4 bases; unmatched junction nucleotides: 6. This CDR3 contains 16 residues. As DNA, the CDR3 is TGTGCCAGCAGCTTGGATGGGACAGGGGCGGTCACTGAAGCTTTCTTT. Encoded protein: CASSLDGTGAVTEAFF. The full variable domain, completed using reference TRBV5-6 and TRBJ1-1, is DAGVTQSPTHLIKTRGQQVTLRCSPKSGHDTVSWYQQALGQGPQFIFQYYEEEERQRGNFPDRFSGHQFPNYSSELNVNALLLGDSALYLCASSLDGTGAVTEAFFGQGTRLTVV.

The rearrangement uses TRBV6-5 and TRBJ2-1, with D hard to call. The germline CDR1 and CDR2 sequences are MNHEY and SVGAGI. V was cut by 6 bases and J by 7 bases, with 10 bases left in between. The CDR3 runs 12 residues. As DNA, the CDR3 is TGTGCCAGCAGCCCCAATTGGAATGAGCAGTTCTTC. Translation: CASSPNWNEQFF.

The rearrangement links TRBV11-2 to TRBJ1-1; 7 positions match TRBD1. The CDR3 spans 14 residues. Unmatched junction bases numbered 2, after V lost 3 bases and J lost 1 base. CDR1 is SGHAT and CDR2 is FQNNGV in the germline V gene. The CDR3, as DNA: TGTGCCAGCAGCTTGACAGGGCCGAACACTGAAGCTTTCTTT. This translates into CASSLTGPNTEAFF.

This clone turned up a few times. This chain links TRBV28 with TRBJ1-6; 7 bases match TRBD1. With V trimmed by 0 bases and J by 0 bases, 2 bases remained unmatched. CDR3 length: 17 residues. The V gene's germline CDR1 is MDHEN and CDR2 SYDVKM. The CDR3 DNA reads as TGTGCCAGCAGTTTATGGGACAGGAGCTCCTATAATTCACCCCTCCACTTT. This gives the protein CASSLWDRSSYNSPLHF.

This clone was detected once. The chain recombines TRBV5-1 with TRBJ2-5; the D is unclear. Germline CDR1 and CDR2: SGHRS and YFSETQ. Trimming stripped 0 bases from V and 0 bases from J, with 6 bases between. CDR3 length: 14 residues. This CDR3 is CASSLETHQETQYF. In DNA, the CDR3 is TGCGCCAGCAGCTTGGAGACCCACCAAGAGACCCAGTACTTC.

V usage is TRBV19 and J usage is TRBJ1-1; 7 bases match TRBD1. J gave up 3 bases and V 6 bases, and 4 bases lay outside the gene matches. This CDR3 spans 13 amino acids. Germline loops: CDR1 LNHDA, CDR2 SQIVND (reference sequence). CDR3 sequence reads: CASRTTGDTEAFF. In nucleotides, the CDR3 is TGTGCCAGTAGGACTACAGGGGACACTGAAGCTTTCTTT.

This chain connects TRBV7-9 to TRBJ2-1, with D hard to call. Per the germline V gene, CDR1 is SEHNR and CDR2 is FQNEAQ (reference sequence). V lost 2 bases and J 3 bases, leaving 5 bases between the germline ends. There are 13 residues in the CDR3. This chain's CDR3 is CASSLLDYNEQFF. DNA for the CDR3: TGTGCCAGCAGCTTATTAGACTACAATGAGCAGTTCTTC.

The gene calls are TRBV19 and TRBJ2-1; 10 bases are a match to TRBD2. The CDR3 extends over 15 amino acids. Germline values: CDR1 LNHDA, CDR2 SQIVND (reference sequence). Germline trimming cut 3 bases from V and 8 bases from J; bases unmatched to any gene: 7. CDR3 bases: TGTGCCAGTAGTATGAGCGGGGGGGCTATGGATGAGCAGTTCTTC. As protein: CASSMSGGAMDEQFF.

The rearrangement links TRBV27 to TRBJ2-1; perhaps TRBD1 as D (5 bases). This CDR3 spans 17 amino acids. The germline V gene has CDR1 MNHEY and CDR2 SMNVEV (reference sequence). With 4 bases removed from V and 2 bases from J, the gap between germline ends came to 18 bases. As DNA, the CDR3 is TGTGCCAGCAGTTATCAGGGAAAGGCGTGGGCCTACAATGAGCAGTTCTTC. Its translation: CASSYQGKAWAYNEQFF.

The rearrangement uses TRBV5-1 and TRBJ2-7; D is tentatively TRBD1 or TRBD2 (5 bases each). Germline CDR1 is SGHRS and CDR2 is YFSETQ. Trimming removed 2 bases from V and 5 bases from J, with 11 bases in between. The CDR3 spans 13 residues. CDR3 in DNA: TGCGCCAGCAGCTTATGGGGGTCCCACGAGCAGTACTTC. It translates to CASSLWGSHEQYF.

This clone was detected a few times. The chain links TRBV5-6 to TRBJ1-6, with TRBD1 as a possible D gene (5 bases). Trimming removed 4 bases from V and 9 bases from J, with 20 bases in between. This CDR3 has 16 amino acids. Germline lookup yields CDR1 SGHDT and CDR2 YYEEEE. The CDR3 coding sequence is TGTGCCAGCAGCAGAATTCGGGACCGAATATTTTCACCCCTCCACTTT. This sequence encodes CASSRIRDRIFSPLHF.

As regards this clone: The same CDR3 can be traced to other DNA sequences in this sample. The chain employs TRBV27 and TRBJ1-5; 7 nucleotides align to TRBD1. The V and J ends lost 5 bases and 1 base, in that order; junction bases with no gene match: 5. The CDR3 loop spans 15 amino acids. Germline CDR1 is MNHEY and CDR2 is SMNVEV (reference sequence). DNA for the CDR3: TGTGCCAGCAGTCTCCAGGGGGGAAGCAATCAGCCCCAGCATTTT. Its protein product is CASSLQGGSNQPQHF.

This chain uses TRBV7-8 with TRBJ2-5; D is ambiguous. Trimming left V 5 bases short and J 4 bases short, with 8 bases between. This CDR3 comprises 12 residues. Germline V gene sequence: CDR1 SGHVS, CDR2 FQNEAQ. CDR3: CASSPAGETQYF. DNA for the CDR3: TGTGCCAGCAGCCCAGCTGGAGAGACCCAGTACTTC.

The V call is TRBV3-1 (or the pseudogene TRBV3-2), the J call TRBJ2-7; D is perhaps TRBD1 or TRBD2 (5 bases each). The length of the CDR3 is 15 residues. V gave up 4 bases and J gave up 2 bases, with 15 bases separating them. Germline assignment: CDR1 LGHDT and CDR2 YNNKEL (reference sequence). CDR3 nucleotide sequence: TGTGCCAGCAGCCTTCCCGGGACGGGGCCCTACGAGCAGTACTTC. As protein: CASSLPGTGPYEQYF.

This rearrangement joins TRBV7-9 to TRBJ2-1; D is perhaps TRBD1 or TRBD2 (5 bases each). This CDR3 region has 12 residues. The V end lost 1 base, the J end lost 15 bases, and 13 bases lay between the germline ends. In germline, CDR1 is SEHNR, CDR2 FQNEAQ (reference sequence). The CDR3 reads CASSLGPGPSFF. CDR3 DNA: TGTGCCAGCAGCTTAGGTCCGGGACCATCGTTCTTC.